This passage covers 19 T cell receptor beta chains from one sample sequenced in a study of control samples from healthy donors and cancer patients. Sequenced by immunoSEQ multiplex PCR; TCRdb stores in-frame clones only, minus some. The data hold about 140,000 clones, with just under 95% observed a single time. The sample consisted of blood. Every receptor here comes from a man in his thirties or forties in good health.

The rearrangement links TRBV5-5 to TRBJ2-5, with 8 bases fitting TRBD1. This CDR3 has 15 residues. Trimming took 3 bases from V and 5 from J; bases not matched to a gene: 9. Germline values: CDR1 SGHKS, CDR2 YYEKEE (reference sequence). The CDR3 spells CASSSRTGPEETQYF. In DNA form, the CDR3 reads TGTGCCAGCAGCTCCAGGACAGGGCCCGAGGAGACCCAGTACTTC.

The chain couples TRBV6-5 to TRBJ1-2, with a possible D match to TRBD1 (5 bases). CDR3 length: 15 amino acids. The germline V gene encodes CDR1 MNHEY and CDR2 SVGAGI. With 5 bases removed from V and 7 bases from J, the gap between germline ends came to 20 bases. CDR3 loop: CASSKFRVPASGYTF. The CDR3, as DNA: TGTGCCAGCAGTAAATTCAGGGTTCCTGCTTCTGGCTACACCTTC.

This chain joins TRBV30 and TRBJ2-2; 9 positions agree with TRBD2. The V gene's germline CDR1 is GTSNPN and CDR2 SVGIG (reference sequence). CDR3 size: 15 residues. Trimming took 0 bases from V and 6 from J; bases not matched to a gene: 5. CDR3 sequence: CAWSVGTSRPGELFF. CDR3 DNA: TGTGCCTGGAGTGTAGGGACTAGCCGTCCCGGGGAGCTGTTTTTT.

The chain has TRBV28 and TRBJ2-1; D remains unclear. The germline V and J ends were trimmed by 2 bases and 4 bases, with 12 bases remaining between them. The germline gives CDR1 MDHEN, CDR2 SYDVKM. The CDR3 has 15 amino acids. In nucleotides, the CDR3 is TGTGCCAGCAGTTTAGAGAGGAATGAATACAATGAGCAGTTCTTC. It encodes CASSLERNEYNEQFF. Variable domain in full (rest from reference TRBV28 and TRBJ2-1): DVKVTQSSRYLVKRTGEKVFLECVQDMDHENMFWYRQDPGLGLRLIYFSYDVKMKEKGDIPEGYSVSREKKERFSLILESASTNQTSMYLCASSLERNEYNEQFFGPGTRLTVL.

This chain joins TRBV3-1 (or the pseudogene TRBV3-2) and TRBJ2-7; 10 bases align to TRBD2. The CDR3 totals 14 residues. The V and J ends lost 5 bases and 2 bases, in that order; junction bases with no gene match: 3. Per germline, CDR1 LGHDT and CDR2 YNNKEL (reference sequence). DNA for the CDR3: TGTGCCAGCAGCTACAGCGGGAGGGCCTACGAGCAGTACTTC. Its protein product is CASSYSGRAYEQYF.

The CDR3 DNA is TGTGCCAGCAGTCGCTTGGAGGGTAGGAACGAGCAGTACTTC. Its protein is CASSRLEGRNEQYF. J is TRBJ2-7 and V is TRBV28; D possibly corresponds to TRBD2 (6 bases). The V end was cut by 5 bases, the J end by 5 bases, with 16 bases between. This CDR3 comprises 14 residues. CDR1 and CDR2 from the germline V gene are MDHEN and SYDVKM.

The CDR3 loop reads CASSERVGTSPLHF. CDR3 bases: TGTGCCAGCAGTGAACGGGTAGGGACGTCACCCCTCCACTTT. The chain uses TRBV2 and TRBJ1-6; the D gene is possibly TRBD1 (5 bases). In germline, CDR1 is SNHLY, CDR2 FYNNEI. This CDR3 has 14 residues. Trimming removed 2 bases at V and 10 bases at J, with 12 bases between.

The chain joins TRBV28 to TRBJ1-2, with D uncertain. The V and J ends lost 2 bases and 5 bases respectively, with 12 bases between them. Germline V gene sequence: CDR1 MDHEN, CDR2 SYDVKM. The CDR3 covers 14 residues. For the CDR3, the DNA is TGTGCCAGCAGTTTACACGTGGTCAGATATGGCTACACCTTC. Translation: CASSLHVVRYGYTF.

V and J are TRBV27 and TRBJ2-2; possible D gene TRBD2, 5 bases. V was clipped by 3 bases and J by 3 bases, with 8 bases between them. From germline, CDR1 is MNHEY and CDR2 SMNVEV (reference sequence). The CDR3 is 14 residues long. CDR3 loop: CASSFVRDTGELFF. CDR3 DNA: TGTGCCAGCAGTTTTGTGAGGGACACCGGGGAGCTGTTTTTT.

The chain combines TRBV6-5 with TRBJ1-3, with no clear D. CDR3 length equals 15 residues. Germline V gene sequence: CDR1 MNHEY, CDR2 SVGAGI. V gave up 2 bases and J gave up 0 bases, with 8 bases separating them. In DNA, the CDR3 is TGTGCCAGCAGTTACGGCAGCACCTCTGGAAACACCATATATTTT. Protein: CASSYGSTSGNTIYF.

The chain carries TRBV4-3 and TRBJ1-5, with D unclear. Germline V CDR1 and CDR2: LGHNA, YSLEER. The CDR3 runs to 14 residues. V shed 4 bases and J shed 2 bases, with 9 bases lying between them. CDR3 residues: CASSLIPGNQPQHF. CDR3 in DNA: TGCGCCAGCAGCCTCATCCCGGGCAATCAGCCCCAGCATTTT.

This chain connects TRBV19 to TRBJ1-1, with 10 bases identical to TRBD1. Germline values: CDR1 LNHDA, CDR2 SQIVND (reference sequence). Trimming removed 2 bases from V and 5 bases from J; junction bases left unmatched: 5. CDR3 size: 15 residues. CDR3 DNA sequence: TGTGCCAGTAGTATACCGGGACAGGGGTGGACTGAAGCTTTCTTT. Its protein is CASSIPGQGWTEAFF.

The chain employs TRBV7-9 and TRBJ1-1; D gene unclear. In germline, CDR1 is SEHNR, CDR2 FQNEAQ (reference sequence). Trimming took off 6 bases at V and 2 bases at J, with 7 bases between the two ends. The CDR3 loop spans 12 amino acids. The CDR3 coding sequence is TGTGCCAGCAGGGGCCTAAACACTGAAGCTTTCTTT. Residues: CASRGLNTEAFF. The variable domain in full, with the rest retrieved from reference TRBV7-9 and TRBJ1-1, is DTGVSQNPRHKITKRGQNVTFRCDPISEHNRLYWYRQTLGQGPEFLTYFQNEAQLEKSRLLSDRFSAERPKGSFSTLEIQRTEQGDSAMYLCASRGLNTEAFFGQGTRLTVV.

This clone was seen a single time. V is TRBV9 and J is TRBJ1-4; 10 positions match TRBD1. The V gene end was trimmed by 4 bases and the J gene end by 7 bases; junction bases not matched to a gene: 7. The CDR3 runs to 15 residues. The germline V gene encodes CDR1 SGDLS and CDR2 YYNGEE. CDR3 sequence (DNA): TGTGCCAGCAGCCCAGGGGACAGGGGCGGTGAAAAACTGTTTTTT. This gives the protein CASSPGDRGGEKLFF.

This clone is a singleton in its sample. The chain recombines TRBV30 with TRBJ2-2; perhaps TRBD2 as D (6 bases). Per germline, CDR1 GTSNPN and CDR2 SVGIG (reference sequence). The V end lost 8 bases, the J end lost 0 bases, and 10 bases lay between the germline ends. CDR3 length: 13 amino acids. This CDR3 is CAGTFPNTGELFF. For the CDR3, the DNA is TGTGCCGGGACTTTTCCGAACACCGGGGAGCTGTTTTTT.

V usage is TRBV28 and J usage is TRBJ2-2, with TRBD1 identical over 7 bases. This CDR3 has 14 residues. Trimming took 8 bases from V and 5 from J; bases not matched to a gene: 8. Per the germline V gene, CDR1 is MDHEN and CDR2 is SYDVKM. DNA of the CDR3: TGTGCCAGCGGGGCTGGGACAGAAACCGGGGAGCTGTTTTTT. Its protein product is CASGAGTETGELFF.

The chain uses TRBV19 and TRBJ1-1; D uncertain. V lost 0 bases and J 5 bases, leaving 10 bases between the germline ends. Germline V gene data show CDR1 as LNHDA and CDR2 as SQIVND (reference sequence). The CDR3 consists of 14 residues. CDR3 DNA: TGTGCCAGTAGTATAGATCAATCAAGGACTGAAGCTTTCTTT. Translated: CASSIDQSRTEAFF.

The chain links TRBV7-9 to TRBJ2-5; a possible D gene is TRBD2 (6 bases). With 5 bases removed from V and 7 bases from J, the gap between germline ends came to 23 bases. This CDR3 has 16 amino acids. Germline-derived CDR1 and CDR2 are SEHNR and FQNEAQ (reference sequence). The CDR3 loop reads CASSIPWERRAGTQYF. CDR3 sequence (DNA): TGTGCCAGCAGCATACCGTGGGAGAGGAGGGCGGGGACCCAGTACTTC.

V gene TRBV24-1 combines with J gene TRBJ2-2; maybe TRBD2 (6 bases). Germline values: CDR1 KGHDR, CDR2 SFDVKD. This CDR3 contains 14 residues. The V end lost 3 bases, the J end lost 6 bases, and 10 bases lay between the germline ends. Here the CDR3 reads CATSDVLAAGELFF. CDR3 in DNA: TGTGCCACCAGTGATGTACTAGCTGCCGGGGAGCTGTTTTTT.